Below, 20 T cell receptor beta chains from the same sample are listed, as sequenced in a study of blood T cell repertoires in COVID-19 (dated by TCRdb to 2018 to 2021). Library generation was performed with the immunoSEQ multiplex PCR assay. TCRdb obtained this table from immuneACCESS and retained in-frame rearrangements with V and J assigned. These tables miss some clones; where compared with another copy, unresolved V genes account for less than half of the shortfall, and the remainder is unexplained. Within this sample are approximately 250,000 clones, with approximately 86% of them counted one time only. Of the sample, around 13% falls within the top ten clones. Sequencing input: peripheral blood. The source of these receptors is a woman aged 70 to 79 with COVID-19, enrolled during active disease.

J is TRBJ1-5 and V is TRBV27; 10 bases align to TRBD1. The CDR3 is made up of 15 amino acids. From germline, CDR1 is MNHEY and CDR2 SMNVEV (reference sequence). The junction had 8 bases not matched to a gene; V was cut back by 8 bases and J by 4 bases. The CDR3 DNA reads as TGTGCCAGCTCCACCGGACAGGGGGTTAATCAGCCCCAGCATTTT. Its protein is CASSTGQGVNQPQHF.

V usage is TRBV3-1 (or the pseudogene TRBV3-2) and J usage is TRBJ1-2; TRBD1 matches 11 bases. Germline V gives CDR1 LGHDT, CDR2 YNNKEL (reference sequence). V was clipped by 0 bases and J by 7 bases; unmatched bases: 1. The CDR3 runs to 14 residues. The CDR3 coding sequence is TGTGCCAGCAGCCAAGAGGGGACAGGGGGTGGCTACACCTTC. This sequence encodes CASSQEGTGGGYTF.

This clone was detected many times. The CDR3 coding sequence is TGTGCCTGGACCCTGGGACAGGGAAACTATGGCTACACCTTC. It is translated as CAWTLGQGNYGYTF. The V gene is TRBV30, the J gene TRBJ1-2, with 9 bases lining up with TRBD1. V trimming: 4 bases; J trimming: 2 bases; junction bases outside the gene matches: 5. CDR3 size: 14 residues. Germline values: CDR1 GTSNPN, CDR2 SVGIG (reference sequence).

This chain connects TRBV6-5 to TRBJ2-7, with 8 bases lining up with TRBD1. The CDR3 sequence is 13 residues long. With 4 bases clipped from V and 7 bases from J, the junction kept 6 bases outside the gene matches. The germline V gene encodes CDR1 MNHEY and CDR2 SVGAGI. CDR3 DNA: TGTGCCAGCAGTTTGGGACAGGCGAATGAGCAGTACTTC. Translated, it gives CASSLGQANEQYF.

This chain uses TRBV4-1 with TRBJ2-7; 14 bases match TRBD2. Trimming removed 4 bases from V and 2 bases from J; junction bases left unmatched: 4. The CDR3 loop spans 16 amino acids. Germline CDR1 reads MGHRA; CDR2 reads YSYEKL. The CDR3 sequence: CASSRLAGGVAYEQYF. CDR3 DNA: TGCGCCAGCAGCCGACTAGCGGGGGGGGTCGCCTACGAGCAGTACTTC.

This chain joins TRBV18 and TRBJ2-1; D is ambiguous. CDR3 length: 15 residues. V gave up 3 bases and J gave up 5 bases, with 14 bases separating them. Germline CDR1 reads KGHSH; CDR2 reads LQKENI. The CDR3: CASSPTPLANNEQFF. DNA for the CDR3: TGTGCCAGCTCACCGACCCCGTTAGCAAACAATGAGCAGTTCTTC.

For this clone: The junction shows a germline mismatch at one end, possibly a read error. The V and J genes are TRBV9 and TRBJ1-2; 9 bases align to TRBD1. The CDR3 consists of 16 residues. CDR1 SGDLS and CDR2 YYNGEE come from the germline V gene. CDR3 DNA sequence: TGTGCCAGCAGCGTTTCCACAGGGGGCTCTAAGTATGGCTACACCTTC. As protein: CASSVSTGGSKYGYTF.

The V call is TRBV27, the J call TRBJ1-1; possible D gene TRBD1, 5 bases. This CDR3 contains 15 residues. The germline V gene has CDR1 MNHEY and CDR2 SMNVEV (reference sequence). Deletions cut 5 bases from V and 0 bases from J, with 13 bases between. The CDR3 sequence is CASSRTQAMNTEAFF. DNA of the CDR3: TGTGCCAGCAGTCGTACACAGGCAATGAACACTGAAGCTTTCTTT.

The chain has TRBV28 and TRBJ1-1; D gene unclear. The CDR3 has 11 amino acids. The V end lost 7 bases, the J end lost 4 bases, and 7 bases lay between the germline ends. Germline V gene data show CDR1 as MDHEN and CDR2 as SYDVKM. The CDR3 protein is CASTVGTEAFF. The CDR3 DNA reads as TGTGCCAGCACCGTCGGCACTGAAGCTTTCTTT.

The chain links TRBV14 to TRBJ2-7; 7 positions agree with TRBD1. CDR1 SGHDN and CDR2 FVKESK come from the germline V gene. After removal of 10 bases from V and 2 bases from J, the junction contained 8 bases not matched to a gene. The CDR3 spans 13 residues. The CDR3 DNA follows: TGTGCCACCCGTCGACAGGGAACCTACGAGCAGTACTTC. This encodes CATRRQGTYEQYF.

J is TRBJ2-7 and V is TRBV21-1; the D call in the table, TRBD2, was not verified against the DNA. TRBV21-1 is tagged as a pseudogene. The CDR3 extends over 14 amino acids. The CDR3 coding sequence is TGTGCCAGCCGGCTCCGGAGGGTTCGCTACGAGCAGTACTTC. Protein product: CASRLRRVRYEQYF.

The J gene is TRBJ2-5, the V gene TRBV7-9, with 9 nucleotides matching TRBD1. The germline gives CDR1 SEHNR, CDR2 FQNEAQ (reference sequence). The CDR3 length is 15 residues. The junction had 9 bases not matched to a gene; V was cut back by 5 bases and J by 5 bases. The DNA of the CDR3 is TGTGCCAGCAGCACGGGGACAGGGACACGGGAGACCCAGTACTTC. Translation gives CASSTGTGTRETQYF.

The V call is TRBV25-1, the J call TRBJ2-6, with 7 bases fitting TRBD1. CDR3 size: 16 residues. In germline, CDR1 is MGHDK, CDR2 SYGVNS. The V segment lost 1 base and the J segment 0 bases; nucleotides outside the gene matches: 0. As DNA, the CDR3 is TGTGCCAGCAGTGAATCAGGGGGCTCTGGGGCCAACGTCCTGACTTTC. Translation gives CASSESGGSGANVLTF.

The sample holds a few counts of this clone. The V and J genes are TRBV7-2 and TRBJ2-3; D may be TRBD1 (7 bases). Trimming cost V 5 bases and J 2 bases, with 14 bases left between them. The CDR3 has 15 residues. Germline V gives CDR1 SGHTA, CDR2 FQGNSA. In nucleotides, the CDR3 is TGTGCCAGCAGCGGGGGCAGGGGGGCCACAGATACGCAGTATTTT. Amino acids: CASSGGRGATDTQYF. Full variable domain (outside the CDR3, taken from reference TRBV7-2 and TRBJ2-3): GAGVSQSPSNKVTEKGKDVELRCDPISGHTALYWYRQSLGQGLEFLIYFQGNSAPDKSGLPSDRFSAERTGGSVSTLTIQRTQQEDSAVYLCASSGGRGATDTQYFGPGTRLTVL.

CDR3 bases: TGTGCCAGCAGCCTCGACACCTATAATGAAAAACTGTTTTTT. Translation gives CASSLDTYNEKLFF. The rearrangement links TRBV5-5 to TRBJ1-4; no clear D. This CDR3 is 14 amino acids long. The V end lost 4 bases, the J end lost 4 bases, and 11 bases lay between the germline ends. The V gene's germline CDR1 is SGHKS and CDR2 YYEKEE (reference sequence).

The chain uses TRBV4-2 and TRBJ2-5, with 7 bases aligning to TRBD2. V was clipped by 0 bases and J by 1 base; unmatched bases: 5. Per germline, CDR1 LGHNA and CDR2 YNFKEQ. The CDR3 consists of 16 residues. CDR3: CASSQEPLAVQETQYF. The DNA of the CDR3 is TGTGCCAGCAGCCAAGAACCCCTAGCGGTCCAAGAGACCCAGTACTTC.

The chain carries TRBV11-2 and TRBJ2-3; a weak D match, TRBD1 (5 bases). The germline V gene encodes CDR1 SGHAT and CDR2 FQNNGV. Trimming took off 4 bases at V and 2 bases at J, with 7 bases between the two ends. CDR3 length: 13 amino acids. CDR3 protein: CASSSGPTDTQYF. CDR3 coding DNA: TGTGCCAGCAGCTCAGGGCCCACAGATACGCAGTATTTT.

As for this clone: Germline and junction disagree at one end, which may indicate a read error. The rearrangement joins TRBV12-3 or TRBV12-4 to TRBJ2-1; D perhaps matches TRBD1 (5 bases). The CDR3 is 11 amino acids. CDR3 region: CASSLTQGRVF. The CDR3 coding sequence is TGTGCCAGCAGTTTAACCCAGGGAAGGGTCTTC.

V is TRBV6-2 or TRBV6-3 and J is TRBJ2-7; D is unresolved. V was cut by 5 bases and J by 3 bases, with 11 bases left in between. CDR1 and CDR2 from the germline V gene are MNHEY and SVGEGT. CDR3 length: 13 amino acids. This CDR3 is CASSQYSVYEQYF. As DNA, the CDR3 is TGTGCCAGCAGTCAATACAGTGTCTACGAGCAGTACTTC.

CDR3 loop: CASSQDVGDRVGFTEAFF. The CDR3 DNA is TGCGCCAGCAGCCAAGACGTCGGAGACAGGGTGGGTTTCACTGAAGCTTTCTTT. This rearrangement joins TRBV4-3 to TRBJ1-1; 7 nucleotides line up with TRBD1. J lost 4 bases, V lost 0 bases, and 14 bases had no gene match. CDR1 LGHNA and CDR2 YSLEER come from the germline V gene. The CDR3 sequence is 18 residues long.